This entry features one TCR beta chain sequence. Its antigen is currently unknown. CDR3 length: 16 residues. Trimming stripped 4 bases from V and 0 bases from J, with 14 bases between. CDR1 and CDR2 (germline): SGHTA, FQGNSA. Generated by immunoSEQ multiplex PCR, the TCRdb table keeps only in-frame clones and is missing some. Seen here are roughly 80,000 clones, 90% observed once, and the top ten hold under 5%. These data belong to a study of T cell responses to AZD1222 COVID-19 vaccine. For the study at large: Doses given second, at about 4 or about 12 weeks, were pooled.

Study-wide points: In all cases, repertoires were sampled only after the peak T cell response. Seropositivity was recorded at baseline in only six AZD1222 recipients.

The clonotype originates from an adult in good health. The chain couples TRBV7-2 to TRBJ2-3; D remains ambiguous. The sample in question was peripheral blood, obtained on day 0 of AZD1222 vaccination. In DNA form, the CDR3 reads TGTGCCAGCAGCTATCGAATTTCACGAAGCACAGATACGCAGTATTTT. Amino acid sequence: CASSYRISRSTDTQYF.